This T cell receptor beta chain was retrieved from a study of tumor-infiltrating lymphocytes in localized non-small cell lung cancer (dated by TCRdb to the early 2020s). For context, the study as a whole: The cohort covered several histologies, both smokers and never-smokers, and patients whose samples were collected after neoadjuvant chemotherapy. For 50 to 55 patients, immunoSEQ T-cell fraction was compared between paired tumor and uninvolved lung. In total, the ICON cohort consisted of roughly 150 surgical patients with localized non-small cell lung cancer who had their tumors resected. Resected tumor tissue and uninvolved lung tissue described as non-adjacent to the tumor were contributed by each patient, with both tissues obtained from the same patient. Flow cytometry, multiplex immunofluorescence, RNA-seq, exome sequencing and proteomics were applied to the same patients as TCR sequencing, which was one of several integrated assays.

V lost 4 bases and J lost 2 bases, and the count of bases not matched to a germline gene is 10. As encoded in the germline V gene, CDR1 is SGHRS while CDR2 is YFSETQ. The CDR3 runs 16 amino acids, cysteine and phenylalanine included. CDR3 DNA is the only sequence kept; it has 48 bases, read in frame from the first base. The immunoSEQ assay used for TCR sequencing gave the T-cell fraction in both tumor and uninvolved lung tissue. In the authors' own workflow: In the survival analysis, patients were divided into a high T-cell fraction group (upper tertile) and a low T-cell fraction group (lower two tertiles), and the two groups were compared using a log-rank test. A signed-rank test was used to test differences in T-cell fraction between paired tumor and uninvolved lung samples. The clones in this table, taken by TCRdb from immuneACCESS, are in-frame only. Not every clone is retained; where verified, under half of the shortfall comes from an unresolved V gene, and the cause of the rest is unknown. Clone size and the V and J calls come from that table; the DNA yielded D and trimming. This sample comprises over 10,000 clones, 80% to 90% of them detected only once. Around 3.6% of the sample is in the top ten clones.

For this clone: Its specific antigen is unknown. One base away there is no much larger clone; base qualities are not given.

ICON enrollment began in early 2016, and the last patient was enrolled in 2018. Fresh tumor and matched uninvolved tissue for in-depth immune analyses, including TCR sequencing, were collected from a subcohort of around 80 patients. DNA for TCR sequencing was isolated from bulk tissue, and no cell sorting was done. What the research found in general, with its limitations: Assay coverage varied across patients depending on available tissue quantity, so only a subset of the cohort had TCR sequencing. TCRbeta sequencing supported higher T cell infiltration in tumors than in uninvolved lung tissue, consistent with immunofluorescence CD3 counts. Because different pieces of the same tissue were used for different assays, technical variation could not be separated from intratumor heterogeneity. No difference in TCR-derived T-cell fraction was observed between the flow cytometry-defined immunotypes IM1 (good prognosis) and IM2 (poor prognosis).

Sequencing was carried out using uninvolved lung tissue not adjacent to the tumor. In this chain, TRBV5-1 is recombined with TRBJ2-5; 8 nucleotides in the junction match TRBD1. This clonotype was obtained from a human donor with non-small cell lung cancer. The CDR3 protein sequence reads: CASSSTLTGGQETQYF. Here is the DNA: TGCGCCAGCAGCAGTACGTTAACAGGGGGGCAAGAGACCCAGTACTTC.